Each of the 18 T cell receptor beta chains below was sequenced from the same sample in a study of long-term antiretroviral therapy in people with HIV. The libraries were made with immunoSEQ v3.0 at survey level. The method was immunoSEQ multiplex PCR; TCRdb's version includes in-frame clones alone and lacks a portion of them. Here the sample spans tens of thousands of clones, 93% being singletons. Sequencing used unsorted PBMCs, obtained 7.6 years after starting antiretroviral therapy. All receptors derive from a woman aged 40 to 50 with HIV.

The chain employs TRBV6-5 and TRBJ1-3, with D tentatively TRBD1 (5 bases). The V and J ends lost 8 bases and 9 bases respectively, with 14 bases between them. Per germline, CDR1 MNHEY and CDR2 SVGAGI. CDR3 length: 12 residues. In DNA form, the CDR3 reads TGTGCCAGCCTCGACGGCGGGGGCACCATATATTTT. Translated, it gives CASLDGGGTIYF.

V usage is TRBV6-5 and J usage is TRBJ2-3, with D perhaps matching TRBD2 (7 bases). Germline loops: CDR1 MNHEY, CDR2 SVGAGI. Trimming pared 6 bases from V and 6 bases from J, leaving 13 bases between. This CDR3 is 13 amino acids long. In DNA, the CDR3 is TGTGCCAGCAGCCACAAGGGGGGGGATACGCAGTATTTT. Amino acid sequence: CASSHKGGDTQYF.

V and J are TRBV21-1 and TRBJ2-7; no check of the table's D call, TRBD2, against the DNA was made. TRBV21-1 counts as a pseudogene. This CDR3 is built from 16 residues. CDR3 protein: CASSRQTSPFLYEQYF. The CDR3 DNA reads as TGTGCCAGCAGCCGCCAGACTAGTCCCTTTTTGTACGAGCAGTACTTC.

This clone was counted a single time. The CDR3 DNA reads as TGTGCCAGCAGCTTAGATCTGGTGGCAGGGGTGAACTATGGCTACACCTTC. Its translation: CASSLDLVAGVNYGYTF. The rearrangement links TRBV11-2 to TRBJ1-2, with D tentatively TRBD1 (6 bases). Germline V gene data show CDR1 as SGHAT and CDR2 as FQNNGV. This CDR3 is 17 amino acids long. V was trimmed by 0 bases and J by 2 bases, leaving 16 bases between them.

This clone was recorded once. The rearrangement uses TRBV7-2 and TRBJ2-7; the match to TRBD2 covers 8 bases. CDR3 length equals 16 residues. The germline V gene encodes CDR1 SGHTA and CDR2 FQGNSA. V shed 5 bases, J shed 0 bases, and the junction held 9 bases outside the gene matches. This CDR3 reads CASSKFSGKYSYEQYF. CDR3 bases: TGTGCCAGCAGCAAGTTTAGCGGGAAGTACTCCTACGAGCAGTACTTC.

The rearrangement uses TRBV27 and TRBJ1-3; D ambiguous. Trimming took off 4 bases at V and 2 bases at J, with 12 bases between the two ends. The CDR3 is 15 amino acids. The V gene's germline CDR1 is MNHEY and CDR2 SMNVEV (reference sequence). In DNA, the CDR3 is TGTGCCAGCAGTTCAACGGTCGAGACTGGAAACACCATATATTTT. Amino acid sequence: CASSSTVETGNTIYF.

The gene calls are TRBV11-3 and TRBJ2-2; 10 nucleotides match TRBD2. The CDR3 has 15 amino acids. The junction had 7 bases not matched to a gene; V was cut back by 6 bases and J by 6 bases. CDR1 SGHNT and CDR2 YENEEA come from the germline V gene. The CDR3 spells CASRPSGREAGELFF. CDR3 nucleotide sequence: TGTGCCAGCAGACCTAGCGGGAGAGAGGCCGGGGAGCTGTTTTTT.

V is TRBV28 and J is TRBJ1-5, with 9 bases aligning to TRBD1. This CDR3 has 14 amino acids. The ends lost 5 bases at V and 4 bases at J; junction bases unmatched: 3. Germline CDR1 and CDR2: MDHEN and SYDVKM. CDR3 sequence: CASSPGQGNQPQHF. The CDR3 nucleotides read TGTGCCAGCAGTCCCGGACAGGGGAATCAGCCCCAGCATTTT. Full variable domain (remainder filled in from reference TRBV28 and TRBJ1-5): DVKVTQSSRYLVKRTGEKVFLECVQDMDHENMFWYRQDPGLGLRLIYFSYDVKMKEKGDIPEGYSVSREKKERFSLILESASTNQTSMYLCASSPGQGNQPQHFGDGTRLSIL.

This clone has just one count. The chain is built from TRBV5-1 and TRBJ1-3; possibly TRBD1 for D (5 bases). V was pared by 0 bases and J by 2 bases, with 9 bases between. Germline CDR1 reads SGHRS; CDR2 reads YFSETQ. The CDR3 is 15 residues long. The CDR3 DNA sequence: TGCGCCAGCAGCTTGGATGCAGGGACTGGAAACACCATATATTTT. As protein: CASSLDAGTGNTIYF.

The rearrangement joins TRBV11-2 to TRBJ2-4; D assignment may be TRBD1 or TRBD2 (5 bases each). Per germline, CDR1 SGHAT and CDR2 FQNNGV. This CDR3 comprises 14 residues. V was cut by 5 bases and J by 1 base, with 9 bases left in between. This CDR3 is CASSPGTAKNIQYF. The CDR3 DNA reads TGTGCCAGCAGCCCGGGGACGGCCAAAAACATTCAGTACTTC. The variable domain in full, completed from reference TRBV11-2 and TRBJ2-4, reads EAGVAQSPRYKIIEKRQSVAFWCNPISGHATLYWYQQILGQGPKLLIQFQNNGVVDDSQLPKDRFSAERLKGVDSTLKIQPAKLEDSAVYLCASSPGTAKNIQYFGAGTRLSVL.

V gene TRBV19 combines with J gene TRBJ1-1; D is perhaps TRBD1 (5 bases). V dropped 3 bases and J dropped 4 bases, with 15 bases sitting between them. CDR3 size: 15 residues. Germline V gene lookup returns CDR1 LNHDA and CDR2 SQIVND (reference sequence). This CDR3 is CASSISYGGFTEAFF. The CDR3 region has the DNA TGTGCCAGTAGTATTAGTTACGGGGGGTTCACTGAAGCTTTCTTT.

The gene calls are TRBV19 and TRBJ1-5; 7 bases align to TRBD1. The CDR3 contains 14 residues. The junction had 6 bases not matched to a gene; V was cut back by 8 bases and J by 2 bases. Per germline, CDR1 LNHDA and CDR2 SQIVND (reference sequence). The CDR3 protein is CASRVRGGNQPQHF. Here the CDR3 DNA reads TGTGCCAGTCGGGTCAGGGGGGGCAATCAGCCCCAGCATTTT.

V and J are TRBV19 and TRBJ2-2, with D maybe TRBD1 (5 bases). Trimming removed 7 bases from V and 3 bases from J, with 9 bases in between. Germline V CDR1 and CDR2: LNHDA, SQIVND (reference sequence). This CDR3 comprises 13 residues. The chain's CDR3 is CASKSGHTGELFF. The CDR3 DNA reads as TGTGCCAGTAAATCAGGGCACACCGGGGAGCTGTTTTTT.

This chain uses TRBV19 with TRBJ1-2; possibly TRBD1 for D (5 bases). Trimming took off 2 bases at V and 5 bases at J, with 9 bases between the two ends. Germline assignment: CDR1 LNHDA and CDR2 SQIVND (reference sequence). CDR3 length: 13 residues. The CDR3 coding sequence is TGTGCCAGTAGTATAAAGGGGTCATATGGCTACACCTTC. Protein sequence: CASSIKGSYGYTF.

The CDR3 DNA is TGTGCCACCAGCAGAGAATTGGACTATGGCTACACCTTC. It specifies CATSRELDYGYTF. The V call is TRBV15, the J call TRBJ1-2; D remains unclear. Germline CDR1 is LNHNV and CDR2 is YYDKDF (reference sequence). V was shortened by 0 bases and J by 3 bases, with 5 bases between the two germline ends. CDR3 length: 13 amino acids.

This clone was seen once. The J gene is TRBJ2-7, the V gene TRBV11-3, with 8 bases aligning to TRBD1. V was pared by 2 bases and J by 1 base, with 7 bases of the junction left unmatched. The CDR3 runs to 16 residues. Germline V gives CDR1 SGHNT, CDR2 YENEEA. CDR3 DNA sequence: TGTGCCAGCAGCTTAATGGGACAGGCAGCTTCCTACGAGCAGTACTTC. Protein: CASSLMGQAASYEQYF.

V gene TRBV27 combines with J gene TRBJ1-4, with D uncertain. CDR3 length equals 17 residues. V lost 0 bases and J 7 bases, leaving 18 bases between the germline ends. The germline CDR1 and CDR2 sequences are MNHEY and SMNVEV (reference sequence). For the CDR3, the DNA is TGTGCCAGCAGTTTATCTCCCCCTCGCGGGCTTAGTGAAAAACTGTTTTTT. Translating it yields CASSLSPPRGLSEKLFF.

The chain carries TRBV19 and TRBJ1-6; D is undetermined. The length of the CDR3 is 14 residues. Germline V lookup: CDR1 LNHDA, CDR2 SQIVND (reference sequence). The germline V and J ends were trimmed by 3 bases and 6 bases, with 9 bases remaining between them. CDR3: CASSMEGSNSPLHF. In nucleotides, the CDR3 is TGTGCCAGTAGTATGGAGGGCTCTAATTCACCCCTCCACTTT.